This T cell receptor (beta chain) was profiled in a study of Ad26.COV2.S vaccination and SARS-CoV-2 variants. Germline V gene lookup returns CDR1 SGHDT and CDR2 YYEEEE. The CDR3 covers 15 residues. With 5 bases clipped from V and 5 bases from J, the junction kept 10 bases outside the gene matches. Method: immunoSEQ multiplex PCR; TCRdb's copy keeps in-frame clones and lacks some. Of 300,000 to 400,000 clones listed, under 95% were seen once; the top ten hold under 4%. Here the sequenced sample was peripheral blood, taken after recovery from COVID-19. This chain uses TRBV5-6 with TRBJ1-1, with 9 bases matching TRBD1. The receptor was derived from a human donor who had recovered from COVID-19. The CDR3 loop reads CASRPPGGTGTEAFF. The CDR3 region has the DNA TGTGCCAGCAGGCCCCCCGGGGGGACAGGGACTGAAGCTTTCTTT.